This entry is about one T cell receptor (beta chain). The assay was immunoSEQ multiplex PCR, and TCRdb's table has in-frame clones only and misses some. The sample lists some 490,000 clones, about 88% occurring once. V lost 4 bases, J lost 4 bases, and 16 bases lay in between. CDR1 and CDR2 (germline): SGHAT, FQNNGV. The CDR3 has 15 amino acids. This sample is part of a study of blood T cell repertoires in COVID-19. Turning to the study itself: PBMCs, B-cell-depleted T cells, or T cells were the source of the cDNA or gDNA that made up the material.

This chain connects TRBV11-2 to TRBJ1-2; possible D gene TRBD1, 6 bases. This clonotype was sampled from a woman in her sixties or seventies who had recovered from COVID-19. Input material: PBMCs or T cells enriched from blood (not recorded which). This CDR3 reads CASSSSGRGSYGYTF. The CDR3 bases are TGTGCCAGCAGCTCATCGGGGAGGGGGAGCTATGGCTACACCTTC.